Following are 19 T cell receptor beta chains from one sample sequenced in a study of blood T cells in healthy people across ages (dated by TCRdb to the mid-2010s). The library was made by 5' RACE. Sequencing instrument: Illumina HiSeq 2500. A second about 7 to 11 cycle PCR used a sample-barcoded 5' primer and a J-beta primer mix. TCRdb reanalyzed the raw reads on its own, using fastp at Q25 for trimming and MiXCR for clone calling, and kept in-frame beta chains. Rows are unified per CDR3 protein, each entry keeping the most common DNA and genes. A total of approximately 1,100,000 distinct CDR3 sequences appear in this sample, more than 35% of them only once. The leading ten clones occupy approximately 19% of the sample. Sequenced sample: blood. The origin of the receptors is a woman aged 60 to 75 in good health.

This rearrangement joins TRBV19 to TRBJ2-7; D is ambiguous. Germline assignment: CDR1 LNHDA and CDR2 SQIVND (reference sequence). The CDR3 sequence is 11 residues long. V shed 5 bases and J shed 4 bases, with 6 bases lying between them. The CDR3 here is CASSAEYEQYF. CDR3 bases: TGTGCCAGTAGTGCCGAATACGAGCAGTACTTC.

The sample holds a few counts of this clonotype. This chain joins TRBV20-1 and TRBJ2-3, with a weak D call TRBD2 (5 bases). V lost 1 base and J 5 bases, leaving 10 bases between the germline ends. Per germline, CDR1 DFQATT and CDR2 SNEGSKA (reference sequence). The length of the CDR3 is 13 residues. DNA for the CDR3: TGCAGTGCTAGAGTTCTCGGAGGAGATACGCAGTATTTT. Translating it yields CSARVLGGDTQYF.

The rearrangement uses TRBV6-6 and TRBJ2-7; D not resolved. The V gene's germline CDR1 is MNHNY and CDR2 SVGAGI (reference sequence). The CDR3 runs 14 residues. Deletions cut 0 bases from V and 2 bases from J, with 8 bases between. CDR3 region: CASSYSFPAYEQYF. CDR3 in DNA: TGTGCCAGCAGTTACTCGTTCCCAGCCTACGAGCAGTACTTC.

This clonotype has a count of ten or more. The V and J genes are TRBV7-2 and TRBJ2-7, with 8 bases matching TRBD1. Per germline, CDR1 SGHTA and CDR2 FQGNSA. CDR3 length equals 16 residues. With V trimmed by 3 bases and J by 4 bases, 11 bases remained unmatched. CDR3: CASSFGSGTGRYEQYF. CDR3 coding DNA: TGTGCCAGCAGCTTCGGATCCGGGACAGGACGTTACGAGCAGTACTTC.

This clonotype was detected only a few times. The chain has TRBV6-1 and TRBJ1-1; TRBD1 agrees at 7 bases. The ends lost 5 bases at V and 3 bases at J; junction bases unmatched: 3. The CDR3 has 13 amino acids. CDR1 is MNHNS, CDR2 SASEGT, per germline. CDR3 protein: CASSQQGYTEAFF. The DNA for the CDR3 is TGTGCCAGCAGTCAACAGGGGTACACTGAAGCTTTCTTT.

The rearrangement links TRBV30 to TRBJ2-7, with TRBD2 matching 11 bases. The germline V gene encodes CDR1 GTSNPN and CDR2 SVGIG (reference sequence). The junction had 7 bases not matched to a gene; V was cut back by 5 bases and J by 7 bases. The CDR3 contains 13 residues. Here the CDR3 reads CAWVSIAGGEQYF. CDR3 DNA: TGTGCCTGGGTATCGATAGCGGGAGGGGAGCAGTACTTC.

The chain couples TRBV20-1 to TRBJ2-3; the match to TRBD2 covers 14 bases. This CDR3 region has 15 residues. The trim removed 3 bases at V and 6 bases at J, leaving 5 bases unmatched. CDR1 is DFQATT, CDR2 SNEGSKA, per germline (reference sequence). DNA of the CDR3: TGCAGTGCTAGGGGACTAGCGGGAGTTTTGGATACGCAGTATTTT. Translated, it gives CSARGLAGVLDTQYF.

The table lists this clonotype with a few counts. J is TRBJ2-5 and V is TRBV7-2; D unresolved. With 6 bases removed from V and 6 bases from J, the gap between germline ends came to 14 bases. The CDR3 spans 13 residues. Germline V lookup: CDR1 SGHTA, CDR2 FQGNSA. CDR3 DNA sequence: TGTGCCAGCAGTGGGGTCGTCCGGAAGACCCAGTACTTC. Translated: CASSGVVRKTQYF.

This chain joins TRBV24-1 and TRBJ2-7, with D perhaps matching TRBD2 (5 bases). V lost 0 bases, J lost 6 bases, and 11 bases lay in between. Germline assignment: CDR1 KGHDR and CDR2 SFDVKD. CDR3 length: 14 residues. CDR3 protein: CATSDLGLNGEQYF. DNA of the CDR3: TGTGCCACCAGTGATTTGGGACTCAACGGCGAGCAGTACTTC.

This clonotype was recorded only once. The chain joins TRBV19 to TRBJ2-5, with TRBD2 matching 9 bases. V dropped 6 bases and J dropped 0; count of bases not matched to a gene: 8. The CDR3 runs to 16 residues. Per the germline V gene, CDR1 is LNHDA and CDR2 is SQIVND (reference sequence). The CDR3 protein is CASSRTSGRYQETQYF. The DNA of the CDR3 is TGTGCCAGTAGCAGAACTAGCGGGCGATACCAAGAGACCCAGTACTTC.

The chain has TRBV6-6 and TRBJ1-5; a possible D gene is TRBD1 (5 bases). Germline V lookup: CDR1 MNHNY, CDR2 SVGAGI (reference sequence). V was clipped by 5 bases and J by 6 bases, with 11 bases between them. This CDR3 contains 13 residues. The CDR3 protein is CASSVEGSQPQHF. The CDR3, as DNA: TGTGCCAGCAGTGTTGAGGGGAGTCAGCCCCAGCATTTT.

The rearrangement uses TRBV29-1 and TRBJ2-7; weak D call: TRBD2 (6 bases). The J call is in doubt because the DNA end fits TRBJ2-5 better. This CDR3 is 14 amino acids long. Germline CDR1 is SQVTM and CDR2 is ANQGSEA. CDR3 bases: TGCAGCGTCCGGCAGACGGGAGCGGAGGCGACCCAGTACTTC. It is translated as CSVRQTGAEATQYF.

The rearrangement uses TRBV12-3 or TRBV12-4 and TRBJ1-1, with unresolved D. V shed 5 bases and J shed 0 bases, with 10 bases lying between them. CDR3 size: 14 residues. This CDR3 is CASSQKRMNTEAFF. The CDR3 DNA reads TGTGCCAGCAGTCAAAAGCGGATGAACACTGAAGCTTTCTTT.

This clonotype was observed a single time. The chain combines TRBV5-1 with TRBJ2-2, with 8 bases that match TRBD1. The CDR3 extends over 15 amino acids. J lost 5 bases, V lost 4 bases, and 7 bases had no gene match. Germline CDR1 is SGHRS and CDR2 is YFSETQ. DNA for the CDR3: TGCGCCAGCAGCCCAGGGGGCATCGAAACCGGGGAGCTGTTTTTT. Translation gives CASSPGGIETGELFF.

This clonotype was observed a few times. J is TRBJ2-3 and V is TRBV29-1, with D tentatively TRBD2 (6 bases). Trimming took off 4 bases at V and 0 bases at J, with 11 bases between the two ends. This CDR3 has 14 amino acids. Germline V gene lookup returns CDR1 SQVTM and CDR2 ANQGSEA. The CDR3 nucleotides read TGCAGCGTTGCGTCACGGGAGAGCACAGATACGCAGTATTTT. Translating it yields CSVASRESTDTQYF.

The J gene is TRBJ2-7, the V gene TRBV7-8; D is possibly TRBD2 (5 bases). Trimming removed 1 base from V and 4 bases from J, with 17 bases in between. Germline CDR1 is SGHVS and CDR2 is FQNEAQ. The CDR3 is 16 residues long. CDR3 region: CASSLEVTGFLYEQYF. CDR3 in DNA: TGTGCCAGCAGCTTAGAGGTGACGGGGTTCCTTTACGAGCAGTACTTC.

The chain employs TRBV7-9 and TRBJ2-2; D is undetermined. Trimming left V 6 bases short and J 7 bases short, with 21 bases between. The germline gives CDR1 SEHNR, CDR2 FQNEAQ (reference sequence). The CDR3 runs to 16 residues. The CDR3 DNA sequence: TGTGCCAGCAGAACAACCGGGCCTTCGACCATCGGGGAGCTGTTTTTT. Translated, it gives CASRTTGPSTIGELFF.

The genes are TRBV29-1 and TRBJ2-7; 10 bases map to TRBD2. Gene TRBJ2-5 matches the end of the DNA better, so the J call may be wrong. There are 14 residues in the CDR3. The germline CDR1 and CDR2 sequences are SQVTM and ANQGSEA. CDR3 amino acids: CSVGSGLAERTQYF. CDR3 nucleotide sequence: TGCAGCGTAGGTTCCGGACTAGCGGAGCGGACCCAGTACTTC.

The chain recombines TRBV10-2 with TRBJ2-1; 9 bases align to TRBD2. The CDR3 extends over 15 amino acids. Germline V CDR1 and CDR2: WSHSY, SAAADI. Trimming removed 5 bases from V and 4 bases from J; junction bases left unmatched: 6. DNA of the CDR3: TGCGCCAGCAGTCCGGTAGCGGGAGTTTACAATGAGCAGTTCTTC. Its translation is CASSPVAGVYNEQFF.